This T cell receptor beta chain was identified during a study of T cells in narcolepsy. Notes on this clone: What it recognizes is unknown.

Study findings and constraints: Same-patient CSF and blood CD4+ T cell clonotypes included HCRT-specific and TRIB2-specific autoreactive ones. Some memory CD4+ repertoires had no autoreactive clone sequences.

Some clones are missing from TCRdb's copy, which holds only in-frame ones; the method was immunoSEQ multiplex PCR. The sample comprises fewer than 35,000 clones, over 80% of which are singletons, and about 2.8% rests with the top ten. This CDR3 is built from 13 residues. In germline, CDR1 is MNHNS, CDR2 SASEGT. The V and J ends lost 8 bases and 4 bases, in that order; junction bases with no gene match: 4. This sequence was found in a human donor with narcolepsy. The rearrangement links TRBV6-1 to TRBJ1-2; TRBD1 matches at 10 bases. The source material was CD45RA- memory CD4+ T cells from PBMCs. The CDR3 reads CASRDRGFYGYTF. The CDR3 coding sequence is TGTGCCAGCCGGGACAGGGGTTTCTATGGCTACACCTTC.